This entry lists 23 T cell receptor beta chains sequenced from one sample in a study of blood T cells in healthy people across ages. A second roughly 6 to 11 cycle PCR used barcoded and J-beta primers. From the 5' RACE reads, TCRdb called clonotypes with MiXCR, one entry per CDR3 protein. The data contain 700,000 to 900,000 distinct CDR3 sequences, about 53% of them singletons. The sequencing sample was made of blood. These receptors all come from a man aged 80 or over in good health.

The CDR3 region has the DNA TGTGCCAGCAGTCCACGGACAGGGAATCCCTACGAGCAGTACTTC. Translated: CASSPRTGNPYEQYF. The chain is built from TRBV27 and TRBJ2-7, with TRBD1 matching over 8 bases. CDR3 length: 15 residues. The J segment lost 2 bases and the V segment lost 5 bases, leaving 8 bases of the junction unmatched. Germline assignment: CDR1 MNHEY and CDR2 SMNVEV (reference sequence).

This clonotype was observed a few times. V is TRBV20-1 and J is TRBJ2-7, with unresolved D. Looked up from germline, CDR1 is DFQATT and CDR2 is SNEGSKA (reference sequence). The V and J ends lost 3 bases and 4 bases respectively, with 13 bases between them. The CDR3 is 13 residues long. The CDR3 bases are TGCAGTGCTAGGTGGCCTTTAGGGTACGAGCAGTACTTC. Translating it yields CSARWPLGYEQYF.

The CDR3 DNA is TGTGCCAGCAGTTTAATTCAACAGGGGGTAGGCTCCTACGAGCAGTACTTC. Translating gives CASSLIQQGVGSYEQYF. V gene TRBV28 combines with J gene TRBJ2-7; 8 bases are shared with TRBD1. This CDR3 comprises 17 residues. Germline loops: CDR1 MDHEN, CDR2 SYDVKM. The V and J ends lost 2 bases and 0 bases, in that order; junction bases with no gene match: 9.

This clonotype was detected a few times. The chain couples TRBV7-9 to TRBJ2-1, with D possibly being TRBD2 (5 bases). The CDR3 loop spans 17 amino acids. The germline V gene encodes CDR1 SEHNR and CDR2 FQNEAQ (reference sequence). V lost 5 bases to trimming and J lost 1 base, with 18 bases between them. The CDR3 DNA follows: TGTGCCAGCAGCCCCCCCGGGGTGCGGGTTTCCTACAATGAGCAGTTCTTC. Amino acids: CASSPPGVRVSYNEQFF.

This chain links TRBV10-3 with TRBJ2-1; D might be TRBD2 (6 bases). Germline V gene data show CDR1 as ENHRY and CDR2 as SYGVKD. V lost 2 bases and J 13 bases, leaving 12 bases between the germline ends. The length of the CDR3 is 12 residues. The CDR3 reads CAISEGGETQFF. The DNA of the CDR3 is TGTGCCATCAGTGAGGGAGGGGAGACCCAGTTCTTC.

The chain uses TRBV5-1 and TRBJ2-7, with unresolved D. V lost 5 bases to trimming and J lost 7 bases, with 22 bases between them. Per germline, CDR1 SGHRS and CDR2 YFSETQ. This CDR3 is built from 15 residues. The CDR3 coding sequence is TGCGCCAGCAGAGGTCTTGGCAGCCCCCTGTGGGAGCAGTACTTC. Protein product: CASRGLGSPLWEQYF.

The gene calls are TRBV29-1 and TRBJ1-6; 9 bases are a match to TRBD1. The CDR3 consists of 14 residues. Germline V gene data show CDR1 as SQVTM and CDR2 as ANQGSEA. V lost 4 bases to trimming and J lost 5 bases; unmatched junction nucleotides: 3. The CDR3 loop reads CSVADRGDNSPLHF. The CDR3 DNA reads TGCAGCGTTGCAGACAGGGGGGATAATTCACCCCTCCACTTT.

This clonotype was observed a few times. The genes are TRBV10-1 and TRBJ2-3, with 7 bases that match TRBD1. With 4 bases clipped from V and 14 bases from J, the junction kept 18 bases outside the gene matches. Germline CDR1 reads WNHNN; CDR2 reads SYGVQD (reference sequence). This CDR3 comprises 15 residues. The CDR3 sequence: CASSGQGPEARYAYF. DNA of the CDR3: TGCGCCAGCAGTGGACAGGGACCCGAGGCCAGATACGCGTATTTT.

Only one count was recorded for this clonotype. This chain links TRBV6-5 with TRBJ1-2; 8 bases are shared with TRBD1. After removal of 4 bases from V and 5 bases from J, the junction contained 9 bases not matched to a gene. The CDR3 runs to 15 residues. Germline CDR1 is MNHEY and CDR2 is SVGAGI. This CDR3 is CASSCGGQGRYGYTF. Here the CDR3 DNA reads TGTGCCAGCAGTTGCGGAGGACAGGGACGATATGGCTACACCTTC.

The chain uses TRBV7-3 and TRBJ2-7, with 7 bases lining up with TRBD2. The CDR3 contains 16 residues. Germline V gene sequence: CDR1 SGHTA, CDR2 FQGTGA. The J segment lost 3 bases and the V segment lost 2 bases, leaving 10 bases of the junction unmatched. The CDR3: CASSLSPTTSNYEQYF. The CDR3 DNA is TGTGCCAGCAGCTTATCCCCTACGACTAGCAACTACGAGCAGTACTTC.

This rearrangement joins TRBV10-3 to TRBJ1-2; no clear D. This CDR3 is 12 amino acids long. V was cut by 4 bases and J by 6 bases, with 9 bases left in between. Germline V gene data show CDR1 as ENHRY and CDR2 as SYGVKD. The CDR3 protein is CAISGGYDGYTF. The DNA of the CDR3 is TGTGCCATCAGTGGAGGGTATGATGGCTACACCTTC.

As DNA, the CDR3 is TGCGCCAGCAGCCAACCGAACGGACCTAGCACAGATACGCAGTATTTT. It codes for CASSQPNGPSTDTQYF. The chain recombines TRBV4-1 with TRBJ2-3; unclear D gene. The V gene's germline CDR1 is MGHRA and CDR2 YSYEKL. V was shortened by 2 bases and J by 0 bases, with 12 bases between the two germline ends. The CDR3 length is 16 residues.

The chain joins TRBV9 to TRBJ2-7, with TRBD1 as a possible D gene (6 bases). The V end lost 2 bases, the J end lost 9 bases, and 15 bases lay between the germline ends. Germline loops: CDR1 SGDLS, CDR2 YYNGEE. This CDR3 is 13 amino acids long. This chain's CDR3 is CASSVRQDGRQYF. CDR3 bases: TGTGCCAGCAGCGTGAGACAGGACGGGCGGCAGTACTTC.

The chain has TRBV20-1 and TRBJ1-4, with D perhaps TRBD1 (6 bases). V lost 3 bases and J 4 bases, leaving 9 bases between the germline ends. This CDR3 is 13 amino acids long. The germline V gene has CDR1 DFQATT and CDR2 SNEGSKA (reference sequence). The CDR3 region is CSASQGFNEKLFF. The CDR3 coding sequence is TGCAGTGCTAGTCAGGGGTTTAATGAAAAACTGTTTTTT.

The rearrangement links TRBV4-2 to TRBJ2-2; weak D call: TRBD2 (6 bases). Trimming took off 0 bases at V and 7 bases at J, with 12 bases between the two ends. The CDR3 consists of 15 residues. The V gene's germline CDR1 is LGHNA and CDR2 YNFKEQ. The CDR3 loop reads CASSQERGVGGELFF. The CDR3 DNA is TGTGCCAGCAGCCAAGAACGCGGGGTTGGCGGGGAGCTGTTTTTT.

The chain couples TRBV29-1 to TRBJ2-5; 9 nucleotides align to TRBD2. This CDR3 has 12 residues. V shed 6 bases, J shed 5 bases, and the junction held 4 bases outside the gene matches. Per the germline V gene, CDR1 is SQVTM and CDR2 is ANQGSEA. The CDR3 sequence: CSVSSGSETQYF. As DNA, the CDR3 is TGCAGCGTCAGTAGCGGGAGTGAGACCCAGTACTTC.

The rearrangement uses TRBV7-3 and TRBJ2-1, with unresolved D. From germline, CDR1 is SGHTA and CDR2 FQGTGA. This CDR3 spans 13 amino acids. Trimming removed 5 bases from V and 8 bases from J, with 13 bases in between. CDR3 sequence: CASSLYLFYEQFF. The CDR3 DNA sequence: TGTGCCAGCAGCCTGTACTTGTTCTATGAGCAGTTCTTC.

About this clonotype itself: A much larger clonotype is one base distant, so this may be a read error. The chain combines TRBV10-3 with TRBJ2-4; a weak D match, TRBD2 (5 bases). CDR1 is ENHRY, CDR2 SYGVKD, per germline. This CDR3 is 15 amino acids long. V gave up 6 bases and J gave up 2 bases, with 14 bases separating them. CDR3 region: CAISPTIVSKNIQYF. The CDR3 region has the DNA TGTGCCATCAGCCCGACTATCGTATCCAAAAACATTCAGTACTTC.

In nucleotides, the CDR3 is TGCAGTGCTCGACGCGAGGGAAAGCCTAATGAAAAACTGTTTTTT. Amino acid sequence: CSARREGKPNEKLFF. This chain links TRBV20-1 with TRBJ1-4, with D hard to call. CDR3 length equals 15 residues. Germline V gene data show CDR1 as DFQATT and CDR2 as SNEGSKA (reference sequence). V was pared by 5 bases and J by 3 bases, with 16 bases between.

This chain joins TRBV29-1 and TRBJ2-1; D remains unclear. The CDR3 contains 13 residues. CDR1 SQVTM and CDR2 ANQGSEA come from the germline V gene. V lost 5 bases and J 3 bases, leaving 11 bases between the germline ends. CDR3 in amino acids: CSVQVGFYNEQFF. Here the CDR3 DNA reads TGCAGCGTTCAAGTGGGTTTCTACAATGAGCAGTTCTTC.

This clonotype was observed a handful of times. V gene TRBV3-1 combines with J gene TRBJ2-5; tentative D call: TRBD1 (6 bases). The J call is uncertain, as TRBJ2-7 better fits the DNA end. The CDR3 is 14 amino acids. Looked up from germline, CDR1 is LGHDT and CDR2 is YNNKEL (reference sequence). The CDR3 nucleotides read TGTGCCAGCAGCCAAGCGGACAGACCTGGCGAGCAGTACTTC. Translated: CASSQADRPGEQYF.

The CDR3 DNA follows: TGTGCCAGCAGCAAAGTCCGAAGGAACACTGAAGCTTTCTTT. Translating it yields CASSKVRRNTEAFF. This sequence joins TRBV21-1 and TRBJ1-1. TRBV21-1 is termed a pseudogene. The CDR3 length is 14 residues.

V usage is TRBV29-1 and J usage is TRBJ2-5; 10 bases align to TRBD1. The tail of the sequence fits TRBJ2-7 better, so the J call may be wrong. The CDR3 extends over 12 amino acids. Looked up from germline, CDR1 is SQVTM and CDR2 is ANQGSEA. In DNA form, the CDR3 reads TGCAGCGCTAGGACAGGGGGCTACGAGCAGTACTTC. Translated, it gives CSARTGGYEQYF.